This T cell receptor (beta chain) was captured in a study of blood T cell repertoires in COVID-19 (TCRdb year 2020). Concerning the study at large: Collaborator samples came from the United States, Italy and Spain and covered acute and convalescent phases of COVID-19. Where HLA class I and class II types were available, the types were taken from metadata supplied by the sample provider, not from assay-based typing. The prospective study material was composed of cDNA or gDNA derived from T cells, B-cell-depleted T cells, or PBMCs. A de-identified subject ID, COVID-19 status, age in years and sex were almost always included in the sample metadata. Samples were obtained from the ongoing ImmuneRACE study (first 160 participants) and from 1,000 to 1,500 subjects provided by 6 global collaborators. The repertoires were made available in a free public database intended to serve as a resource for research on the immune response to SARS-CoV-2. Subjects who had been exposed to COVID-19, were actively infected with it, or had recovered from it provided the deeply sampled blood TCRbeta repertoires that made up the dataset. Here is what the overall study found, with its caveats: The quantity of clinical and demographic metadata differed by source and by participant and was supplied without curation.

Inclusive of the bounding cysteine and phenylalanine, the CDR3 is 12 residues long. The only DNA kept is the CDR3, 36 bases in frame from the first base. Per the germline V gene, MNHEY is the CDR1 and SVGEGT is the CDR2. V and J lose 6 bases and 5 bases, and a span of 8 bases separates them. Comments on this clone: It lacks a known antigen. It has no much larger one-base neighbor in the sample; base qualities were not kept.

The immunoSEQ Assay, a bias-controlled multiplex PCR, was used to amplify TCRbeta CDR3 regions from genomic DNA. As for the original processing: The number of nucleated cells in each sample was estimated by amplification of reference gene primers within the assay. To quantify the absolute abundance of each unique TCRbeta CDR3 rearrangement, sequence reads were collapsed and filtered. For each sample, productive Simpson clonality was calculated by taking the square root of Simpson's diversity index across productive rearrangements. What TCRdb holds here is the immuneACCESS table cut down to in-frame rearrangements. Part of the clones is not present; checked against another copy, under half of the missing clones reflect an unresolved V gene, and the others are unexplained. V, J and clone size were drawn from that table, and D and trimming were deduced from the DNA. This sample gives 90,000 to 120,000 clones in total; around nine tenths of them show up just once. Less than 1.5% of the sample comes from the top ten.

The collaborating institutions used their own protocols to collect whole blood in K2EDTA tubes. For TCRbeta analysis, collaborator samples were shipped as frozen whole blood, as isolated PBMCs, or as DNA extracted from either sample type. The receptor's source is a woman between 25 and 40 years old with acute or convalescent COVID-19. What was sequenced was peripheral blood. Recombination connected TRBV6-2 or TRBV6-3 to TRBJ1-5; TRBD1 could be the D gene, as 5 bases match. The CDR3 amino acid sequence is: CASSRGDQPQHF. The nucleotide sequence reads TGTGCCAGCAGCCGGGGGGATCAGCCCCAGCATTTT.